One sample yielded the 27 T cell receptor beta chains listed below, sequenced in a study of blood T cells in healthy people across ages. For the second PCR, which ran for 7 to 11 cycles, a sample-barcoded 5' primer and a J-beta primer mix were used. Using its own MiXCR run on the 5' RACE reads, TCRdb lists one record per CDR3 protein. The profile shows some 760,000 distinct CDR3 sequences, roughly 25% of them singletons. These same data were also listed under a study on T cells of mothers and their children.

Sequencing input: blood. The source of these receptors is a boy under 18 in good health.

This clonotype occurred a few times. The chain links TRBV10-3 to TRBJ2-4; 9 positions agree with TRBD1. The V and J ends lost 10 bases and 8 bases, in that order; junction bases with no gene match: 15. From germline, CDR1 is ENHRY and CDR2 SYGVKD. The CDR3 covers 15 residues. The CDR3 DNA sequence: TGTGCCAGACGTTCTGGGACAGGGAACGGAGACATTCAGTACTTC. Residues: CARRSGTGNGDIQYF.

The chain recombines TRBV6-2 or TRBV6-3 with TRBJ2-2; the D is unclear. With 5 bases removed from V and 2 bases from J, the gap between germline ends came to 6 bases. In germline, CDR1 is MNHEY, CDR2 SVGEGT. The CDR3 has 13 residues. The CDR3 loop reads CASSNTNTGELFF. CDR3 sequence (DNA): TGTGCCAGCAGTAACACCAACACCGGGGAGCTGTTTTTT.

The rearrangement links TRBV6-6 to TRBJ2-1; tentative D call: TRBD2 (6 bases). Germline CDR1 MNHNY, CDR2 SVGAGI (reference sequence). Trimming cost V 8 bases and J 9 bases, with 11 bases left between them. CDR3 length: 11 residues. CDR3 amino acids: CASRSGLEQFF. The CDR3, as DNA: TGTGCCAGCCGAAGCGGGCTTGAGCAGTTCTTC.

The chain has TRBV24-1 and TRBJ2-5; 12 nucleotides match TRBD1. J lost 5 bases, V lost 3 bases, and 9 bases had no gene match. This CDR3 comprises 17 residues. Per the germline V gene, CDR1 is KGHDR and CDR2 is SFDVKD. This chain's CDR3 is CATSDPARDRGLETQYF. The CDR3 DNA reads as TGTGCCACCAGTGATCCCGCGAGGGACAGGGGGCTGGAGACCCAGTACTTC.

The V and J genes are TRBV4-3 and TRBJ2-1; D gene uncertain. V was trimmed by 0 bases and J by 9 bases, leaving 15 bases between them. CDR1 is LGHNA, CDR2 YSLEER, per germline. The CDR3 is made up of 15 amino acids. Here the CDR3 DNA reads TGCGCCAGCAGCCAAGAGAGGAGTAGGGCAGGTGAGCAGTTCTTC. As protein: CASSQERSRAGEQFF.

The gene calls are TRBV6-2 or TRBV6-3 and TRBJ2-7; no reliable D call. The CDR3 sequence is 13 residues long. Germline values: CDR1 MNHEY, CDR2 SVGEGT. The V end was cut by 10 bases, the J end by 2 bases, with 15 bases between. CDR3 nucleotides: TGTGCCACCGAAAGTGGCTCCGCCTACGAGCAGTACTTC. Translation: CATESGSAYEQYF.

The chain recombines TRBV29-1 with TRBJ2-7; possible D gene TRBD1, 5 bases. V shed 4 bases and J shed 2 bases, with 12 bases lying between them. The germline gives CDR1 SQVTM, CDR2 ANQGSEA. This CDR3 has 13 amino acids. The CDR3 coding sequence is TGCAGCGTTGTGGTTGCAGGGACCTACGAGCAGTACTTC. Translated: CSVVVAGTYEQYF.

The rearrangement links TRBV7-8 to TRBJ2-1, with 8 bases aligning to TRBD2. The trim removed 5 bases at V and 7 bases at J, leaving 13 bases unmatched. The CDR3 runs to 16 residues. Germline lookup yields CDR1 SGHVS and CDR2 FQNEAQ. The CDR3 DNA reads as TGTGCCAGCAGCCACCGGACTAGCCCCAATTCGAATGAGCAGTTCTTC. Its translation: CASSHRTSPNSNEQFF.

This clonotype occurred a few times. J is TRBJ1-2 and V is TRBV20-1; TRBD1 is a possible D gene (5 bases). This CDR3 region has 12 residues. Germline lookup yields CDR1 DFQATT and CDR2 SNEGSKA (reference sequence). Trimming removed 1 base at V and 7 bases at J, with 10 bases between. CDR3 in amino acids: CSARAGASGYTF. The CDR3 bases are TGCAGTGCTAGAGCTGGGGCCAGTGGCTACACCTTC.

This clonotype was picked up many times. V and J are TRBV4-1 and TRBJ2-1; D is uncertain. The CDR3 is 14 amino acids. The germline CDR1 and CDR2 sequences are MGHRA and YSYEKL. Trimming took 4 bases from V and 5 from J, leaving 12 bases between them. The CDR3 here is CASSLIVPNNEQFF. CDR3 DNA: TGCGCCAGCAGCCTCATAGTCCCTAACAATGAGCAGTTCTTC.

A few counts support this clonotype. V gene TRBV29-1 combines with J gene TRBJ2-1; D unclear. V was shortened by 7 bases and J by 1 base, with 14 bases between the two germline ends. The CDR3 length is 14 residues. Germline V gives CDR1 SQVTM, CDR2 ANQGSEA. This CDR3 reads CSAPYGSSYNEQFF. The CDR3, as DNA: TGCAGCGCCCCCTACGGATCGTCCTACAATGAGCAGTTCTTC.

V usage is TRBV20-1 and J usage is TRBJ2-1; no clear D. Trimming cost V 6 bases and J 4 bases, with 16 bases left between them. Germline assignment: CDR1 DFQATT and CDR2 SNEGSKA (reference sequence). The CDR3 consists of 14 residues. CDR3 in DNA: TGCAGTGCAATCCTGCTGGCTGATTACAATGAGCAGTTCTTC. Translation gives CSAILLADYNEQFF.

Regarding this clonotype: This may arise from a read error, as a much more abundant clone is one base away. The chain recombines TRBV5-1 with TRBJ1-4; 11 nucleotides line up with TRBD1. CDR1 and CDR2 from the germline V gene are SGHRS and YFSETQ. Germline trimming cut 4 bases from V and 7 bases from J; bases unmatched to any gene: 3. This CDR3 comprises 14 residues. CDR3 sequence reads: CASSHGTGGEKLFF. The CDR3 DNA reads as TGCGCCAGCAGCCACGGGACAGGGGGTGAAAAACTGTTTTTT.

Concerning this clonotype: A junction boundary mismatches the germline segment, possibly from a read error. The rearrangement uses TRBV29-1 and TRBJ2-4; D is uncertain. CDR1 and CDR2 (germline): SQVTM, ANQGSEA. The CDR3 has 13 amino acids. CDR3 protein: CSVLRIDKNVQYF. Written as DNA, the CDR3 is TGCAGCGTTCTTAGGATCGACAAAAACGTTCAGTACTTC.

The V and J genes are TRBV20-1 and TRBJ1-3; unclear D gene. CDR1 and CDR2 from the germline V gene are DFQATT and SNEGSKA (reference sequence). The CDR3 is 15 amino acids. Trimming shortened V by 0 bases and J by 8 bases, and 17 bases separated the two germline ends. The CDR3 coding sequence is TGCAGTGCTAGAGATTTAGTAGGCCCGGTGGACACCATATATTTT. Translating it yields CSARDLVGPVDTIYF.

In this sample, this clonotype turned up a few times. The V and J genes are TRBV5-1 and TRBJ2-5; tentative D call: TRBD2 (5 bases). The DNA end is a closer match to TRBJ2-1, so the J assignment may be wrong. CDR1 is SGHRS and CDR2 is YFSETQ in the germline V gene. The CDR3 covers 11 residues. CDR3 in DNA: TGCGCCAGCAGTTACGAGGGCCCGCAGTTCTTC. Amino acid sequence: CASSYEGPQFF.

The V gene is TRBV28, the J gene TRBJ1-5, with a weak D call TRBD1 (6 bases). Between the trimmed V and J ends, which lost 7 bases and 4 bases, there was a span of 11 bases. The length of the CDR3 is 13 residues. The germline V gene has CDR1 MDHEN and CDR2 SYDVKM. The CDR3 DNA sequence: TGTGCCAGCAAAACAGGGTTTAATCAGCCCCAGCATTTT. This sequence encodes CASKTGFNQPQHF. Looking up the rest from reference TRBV28 and TRBJ1-5 gives the full variable domain: DVKVTQSSRYLVKRTGEKVFLECVQDMDHENMFWYRQDPGLGLRLIYFSYDVKMKEKGDIPEGYSVSREKKERFSLILESASTNQTSMYLCASKTGFNQPQHFGDGTRLSIL.

This chain connects TRBV11-2 to TRBJ2-2; no reliable D call. The germline V gene has CDR1 SGHAT and CDR2 FQNNGV. With 4 bases removed from V and 4 bases from J, the gap between germline ends came to 10 bases. CDR3 length: 14 amino acids. The CDR3 DNA reads TGTGCCAGCAGCTCAGCAGGCGGCACCGGGGAGCTGTTTTTT. Its protein product is CASSSAGGTGELFF.

This clonotype showed up just a few times. The CDR3 sequence is CASSRRDSTDTQYF. CDR3 in DNA: TGTGCCAGCAGCCGCCGGGACAGCACAGATACGCAGTATTTT. This rearrangement joins TRBV9 to TRBJ2-3; D possibly matches TRBD1 or TRBD2 (5 bases each). CDR3 length equals 14 residues. CDR1 and CDR2 from the germline V gene are SGDLS and YYNGEE. V was cut by 4 bases and J by 0 bases, with 9 bases left in between.

The genes are TRBV6-7 and TRBJ1-1; 7 bases are shared with TRBD1. TRBV6-7 is flagged as an ORF with uncertain function. The CDR3 consists of 13 residues. J lost 9 bases, V lost 3 bases, and 7 bases had no gene match. For the CDR3, the DNA is TGTGCCAGCAGTTATACCGGGACAGTAAAAGCTTTCTTT. Its translation is CASSYTGTVKAFF.

The V and J genes are TRBV4-1 and TRBJ2-7; D unclear. The J call is doubtful: the DNA matches TRBJ2-5 better. This CDR3 has 15 residues. The germline V gene has CDR1 MGHRA and CDR2 YSYEKL. CDR3 loop: CASRPLGIIAETQYF. The DNA of the CDR3 is TGCGCCAGTCGTCCCCTGGGTATAATTGCGGAGACCCAGTACTTC.

This clonotype has more than one count but fewer than ten. The junction does not match germline at one end; this may be a read error. The rearrangement joins TRBV27 to TRBJ2-2; D possibly uses TRBD1 or TRBD2 (5 bases each). The CDR3 is 15 amino acids. Germline CDR1 and CDR2: MNHEY and SMNVEV (reference sequence). The CDR3 DNA reads TGTGCCAGCAGTTTATCAGGGGCAAACACCGGGGAGTTGTTTTTT. Its protein is CASSLSGANTGELFF.

The V gene is TRBV4-1, the J gene TRBJ1-2, with 9 bases fitting TRBD1. Germline V gene data show CDR1 as MGHRA and CDR2 as YSYEKL. Trimming cost V 11 bases and J 7 bases; bases outside gene matches: 14. The CDR3 spans 14 residues. CDR3 DNA: TGCGCCTCCTCCCAACGGGACAGGGAGGTTGGCTACACCTTC. It encodes CASSQRDREVGYTF.

This clonotype has more than one count but fewer than ten. The chain combines TRBV7-2 with TRBJ2-7; D not resolved. Trimming pared 1 base from V and 4 bases from J, leaving 8 bases between. Germline-derived CDR1 and CDR2 are SGHTA and FQGNSA. This CDR3 is built from 13 residues. CDR3 coding DNA: TGTGCCAGCAGCTTAGATTTTACGTACGAGCAGTACTTC. Translation gives CASSLDFTYEQYF.

This rearrangement joins TRBV6-2 or TRBV6-3 to TRBJ2-7; TRBD1 matches at 10 bases. J was trimmed by 2 bases and V by 0 bases; bases with no gene match: 1. This CDR3 spans 15 amino acids. Germline CDR1 is MNHEY and CDR2 is SVGEGT. The CDR3 DNA sequence: TGTGCCAGCAGTTACTCGACAGGGGGCCCCTACGAGCAGTACTTC. Residues: CASSYSTGGPYEQYF.

This clonotype occurred a few times. V and J are TRBV2 and TRBJ2-5; a possible D gene is TRBD2 (5 bases). The CDR3 covers 14 residues. V lost 7 bases to trimming and J lost 5 bases, with 17 bases between them. Germline values: CDR1 SNHLY, CDR2 FYNNEI. Here the CDR3 DNA reads TGTGCCAGCAAGTTGAGTCTAGCTCTCGAGACCCAGTACTTC. Encoded protein: CASKLSLALETQYF.

V usage is TRBV7-3 and J usage is TRBJ2-5; D might be TRBD1 or TRBD2, each matching 5 bases. The DNA end favors TRBJ2-1, so the J call may be wrong. Germline CDR1 reads SGHTA; CDR2 reads FQGTGA. The CDR3 loop spans 16 amino acids. The DNA for the CDR3 is TGTGCCAGCAGCTCCAAGGTGGGGGACGGTGACAATGAGCAGTTCTTC. Amino acids: CASSSKVGDGDNEQFF.